Shown below are 25 T cell receptor beta chains from a single sample sequenced in a study of blood T cell repertoires in COVID-19. The method was immunoSEQ multiplex PCR; TCRdb's version includes in-frame clones alone and lacks a portion of them. The repertoire consists of around 76,000 clones, with around nine tenths occurring once and the leading ten covering around 0.6%. Sequences were obtained from peripheral blood. Source of these receptors: a man in his sixties with acute or convalescent COVID-19.

The chain has TRBV6-5 and TRBJ1-1; D might be TRBD1 (5 bases). From germline, CDR1 is MNHEY and CDR2 SVGAGI. The V end lost 0 bases, the J end lost 5 bases, and 13 bases lay between the germline ends. The CDR3 contains 15 residues. Here the CDR3 DNA reads TGTGCCAGCAGTTACTCGCCGACAGTTTTAACTGAAGCTTTCTTT. As protein: CASSYSPTVLTEAFF.

The chain carries TRBV9 and TRBJ1-2, with D possibly TRBD1 on 5 matching bases. The CDR3 length is 14 residues. Between the trimmed V and J ends, which lost 4 bases and 7 bases, there was a span of 17 bases. CDR1 and CDR2 (germline): SGDLS, YYNGEE. The CDR3 loop is CASSPWDTTGGYTF. The CDR3 DNA reads TGTGCCAGCAGCCCGTGGGATACCACAGGTGGCTACACCTTC.

This clone appeared a single time. This chain joins TRBV12-5 and TRBJ1-5, with D possibly matching TRBD1 (5 bases). Germline CDR1 reads LGHNT; CDR2 reads FRNRAP. The length of the CDR3 is 13 residues. The V gene lost 2 bases and the J gene lost 8 bases, with 10 bases spanning the gap. The CDR3 coding sequence is TGTGCTAGTGGTTTGTCAGGGCTGGAGCCCCAGCATTTT. Its translation is CASGLSGLEPQHF. Full variable domain (remainder filled in from reference TRBV12-5 and TRBJ1-5): DARVTQTPRHKVTEMGQEVTMRCQPILGHNTVFWYRQTMMQGLELLAYFRNRAPLDDSGMPKDRFSAEMPDATLATLKIQPSEPRDSAVYFCASGLSGLEPQHFGDGTRLSIL.

This chain connects TRBV6-5 to TRBJ2-7, with TRBD1 as a possible D gene (5 bases). V lost 9 bases and J lost 0, with 12 bases in between. The CDR3 length is 13 residues. The V gene's germline CDR1 is MNHEY and CDR2 SVGAGI. DNA of the CDR3: TGTGCCAGTTCCAGGGCGAGCTCCTACGAGCAGTACTTC. Amino acid sequence: CASSRASSYEQYF.

This sequence joins TRBV6-5 and TRBJ1-1, with 8 positions matching TRBD1. Trimming removed 2 bases from V and 1 base from J; junction bases left unmatched: 0. This CDR3 has 14 amino acids. CDR1 MNHEY and CDR2 SVGAGI come from the germline V gene. DNA of the CDR3: TGTGCCAGCAGTTACGGACAGGGGAACACTGAAGCTTTCTTT. This translates into CASSYGQGNTEAFF.

J is TRBJ2-5 and V is TRBV24-1; perhaps TRBD1 as D (6 bases). The germline V gene encodes CDR1 KGHDR and CDR2 SFDVKD. This CDR3 contains 14 residues. Trimming pared 7 bases from V and 5 bases from J, leaving 16 bases between. For the CDR3, the DNA is TGTGCCACCAGGGCTAGGGGGAAAGGGGAGACCCAGTACTTC. Protein product: CATRARGKGETQYF.

The chain employs TRBV6-4 and TRBJ1-1; 7 nucleotides agree with TRBD1. The CDR3 covers 14 residues. Trimming cost V 7 bases and J 0 bases; bases outside gene matches: 5. The germline V gene has CDR1 MRHNA and CDR2 SNTAGT. The CDR3 region is CASKQDRMNTEAFF. DNA for the CDR3: TGTGCCAGCAAACAGGACAGGATGAACACTGAAGCTTTCTTT.

This clone qualifies as medium-sized (0.01 to 0.1%). The chain links TRBV29-1 to TRBJ2-7; 13 bases line up with TRBD2. CDR1 is SQVTM, CDR2 ANQGSEA, per germline. The CDR3 runs 15 residues. Trimming took 1 base from V and 3 from J; bases not matched to a gene: 3. CDR3 sequence reads: CSVEGLAGGFYEQYF. The CDR3, as DNA: TGCAGCGTTGAAGGACTAGCGGGAGGCTTCTACGAGCAGTACTTC.

V usage is TRBV7-3 and J usage is TRBJ2-1; D is unclear. V was clipped by 2 bases and J by 7 bases, with 9 bases between them. The CDR3 has 13 residues. Germline V gene lookup returns CDR1 SGHTA and CDR2 FQGTGA. CDR3 in amino acids: CASSLSTRNEQFF. Written as DNA, the CDR3 is TGTGCCAGCAGCTTATCTACTCGGAATGAGCAGTTCTTC.

V usage is TRBV10-1 and J usage is TRBJ1-5; no firm D call. From germline, CDR1 is WNHNN and CDR2 SYGVQD (reference sequence). Trimming took off 0 bases at V and 4 bases at J, with 4 bases between the two ends. The CDR3 runs to 13 residues. CDR3 nucleotide sequence: TGCGCCAGCAGTGAGTCGTATAATCAGCCCCAGCATTTT. This translates into CASSESYNQPQHF.

This clone was seen just once. The chain recombines TRBV9 with TRBJ1-4; 7 positions agree with TRBD1. With 3 bases clipped from V and 4 bases from J, the junction kept 6 bases outside the gene matches. Germline V lookup: CDR1 SGDLS, CDR2 YYNGEE. The CDR3 has 15 residues. The CDR3 protein is CASSASGTVNEKLFF. The CDR3 DNA sequence: TGTGCCAGCAGCGCATCCGGGACAGTTAATGAAAAACTGTTTTTT.

The chain is built from TRBV11-2 and TRBJ2-7, with D possibly TRBD2 on 7 matching bases. The germline V gene encodes CDR1 SGHAT and CDR2 FQNNGV. The CDR3 loop spans 15 amino acids. V was trimmed by 1 base and J by 9 bases, leaving 19 bases between them. CDR3 DNA: TGTGCCAGCAGCTTAGTCAGGGGAGGGAAAGGGGCGCAGTACTTC. As protein: CASSLVRGGKGAQYF.

This chain links TRBV19 with TRBJ2-1, with no clear D. The germline gives CDR1 LNHDA, CDR2 SQIVND (reference sequence). The CDR3 has 14 amino acids. The germline V and J ends were trimmed by 7 bases and 0 bases, with 10 bases remaining between them. CDR3 in DNA: TGTGCCAGTACTAGGAGAGGCTCCTACAATGAGCAGTTCTTC. Translated, it gives CASTRRGSYNEQFF. Drawing the rest from reference TRBV19 and TRBJ2-1, the complete variable domain is DGGITQSPKYLFRKEGQNVTLSCEQNLNHDAMYWYRQDPGQGLRLIYYSQIVNDFQKGDIAEGYSVSREKKESFPLTVTSAQKNPTAFYLCASTRRGSYNEQFFGPGTRLTVL.

The rearrangement joins TRBV4-2 to TRBJ2-7, with D maybe TRBD1 (6 bases). Trimming left V 0 bases short and J 2 bases short, with 20 bases between. CDR3 length equals 18 residues. Germline CDR1 and CDR2: LGHNA and YNFKEQ. The DNA of the CDR3 is TGTGCCAGCAGCCAAGAGAGATCCGGGGCCGGGACAACCTACGAGCAGTACTTC. It translates to CASSQERSGAGTTYEQYF.

The chain is built from TRBV21-1 and TRBJ2-3; the table's D call TRBD1 went unverified against the DNA. TRBV21-1 is listed as a pseudogene. The CDR3 loop spans 12 amino acids. The CDR3 here is CAGVGQTDTQYF. CDR3 coding DNA: TGTGCCGGCGTCGGACAGACAGATACGCAGTATTTT.

This chain connects TRBV5-5 to TRBJ1-6; D is unresolved. The V end lost 1 base, the J end lost 1 base, and 3 bases lay between the germline ends. Per germline, CDR1 SGHKS and CDR2 YYEKEE (reference sequence). This CDR3 region has 14 residues. This chain's CDR3 is CASSLLSYNSPLHF. CDR3 DNA sequence: TGTGCCAGCAGCTTGCTATCCTATAATTCACCCCTCCACTTT.

The rearrangement joins TRBV15 to TRBJ1-4, with D possibly matching TRBD1 (5 bases). Germline V gene lookup returns CDR1 LNHNV and CDR2 YYDKDF (reference sequence). V lost 0 bases, J lost 8 bases, and 16 bases lay in between. The CDR3 sequence is 16 residues long. The CDR3 spells CATSRDRVAGLEKLFF. The CDR3 DNA sequence: TGTGCCACCAGCAGAGATCGGGTGGCAGGGCTCGAAAAACTGTTTTTT. The variable domain in full, completed from reference TRBV15 and TRBJ1-4, reads DAMVIQNPRYQVTQFGKPVTLSCSQTLNHNVMYWYQQKSSQAPKLLFHYYDKDFNNEADTPDNFQSRRPNTSFCFLDIRSPGLGDTAMYLCATSRDRVAGLEKLFFGSGTQLSVL.

About this clone itself: Other DNA variants within this sample encode the same CDR3. The chain joins TRBV27 to TRBJ1-1; D gene unclear. In germline, CDR1 is MNHEY, CDR2 SMNVEV (reference sequence). The V gene lost 1 base and the J gene lost 1 base, with 4 bases spanning the gap. The CDR3 contains 13 residues. The CDR3 DNA follows: TGTGCCAGCAGTTTATACAGGAACACTGAAGCTTTCTTT. Protein: CASSLYRNTEAFF.

V is TRBV5-1 and J is TRBJ1-2; 8 bases line up with TRBD1. V lost 4 bases, J lost 6 bases, and 11 bases stayed unmatched. The germline V gene has CDR1 SGHRS and CDR2 YFSETQ. This CDR3 has 15 residues. CDR3 amino acids: CASSSVRGRSDGYTF. CDR3 nucleotide sequence: TGCGCCAGCAGCAGTGTCAGGGGGCGATCCGATGGCTACACCTTC. The full variable domain, its missing parts supplied by reference TRBV5-1 and TRBJ1-2, is KAGVTQTPRYLIKTRGQQVTLSCSPISGHRSVSWYQQTPGQGLQFLFEYFSETQRNKGNFPGRFSGRQFSNSRSEMNVSTLELGDSALYLCASSSVRGRSDGYTFGSGTRLTVV.

The CDR3 nucleotides are TGTGCCAGCAGCAAAAACCTGGGAGTGAGGAAGGCTAACTATGGCTACACCTTC. Encoded protein: CASSKNLGVRKANYGYTF. The chain uses TRBV21-1 and TRBJ1-2. TRBV21-1 is given as a pseudogene. The CDR3 has 18 residues.

This clone was observed a single time. The V and J genes are TRBV27 and TRBJ1-2; no reliable D call. V gave up 5 bases and J gave up 7 bases, with 20 bases separating them. CDR1 is MNHEY, CDR2 SMNVEV, per germline (reference sequence). The CDR3 loop spans 15 amino acids. The CDR3 region has the DNA TGTGCCAGCAGTCCCCCCGGAACCCGGGCGGGTGGCTACACCTTC. This encodes CASSPPGTRAGGYTF.

The chain links TRBV10-1 to TRBJ2-3; the match to TRBD2 covers 9 bases. Losses at the gene ends were 2 bases for V and 2 bases for J; bases not matched to a gene: 2. Germline V gene lookup returns CDR1 WNHNN and CDR2 SYGVQD (reference sequence). The CDR3 spans 15 residues. The CDR3 loop reads CASSEASGNTDTQYF. The CDR3 nucleotides read TGCGCCAGCAGTGAGGCTAGCGGGAACACAGATACGCAGTATTTT.

The chain carries TRBV5-1 and TRBJ2-7; tentatively, D is TRBD1 (5 bases). V shed 6 bases and J shed 3 bases, with 13 bases lying between them. From germline, CDR1 is SGHRS and CDR2 YFSETQ. The CDR3 consists of 13 residues. The CDR3 protein is CASNAGLGYEQYF. The CDR3 DNA sequence: TGCGCCAGCAATGCAGGGTTGGGCTACGAGCAGTACTTC.

The chain joins TRBV28 to TRBJ2-2, with TRBD2 identical over 8 bases. The CDR3 runs 15 residues. J gave up 7 bases and V 3 bases, and 7 bases lay outside the gene matches. Germline loops: CDR1 MDHEN, CDR2 SYDVKM. The chain's CDR3 is CASSFGGDPIGELFF. The CDR3 DNA is TGTGCCAGCAGTTTCGGGGGGGATCCCATCGGGGAGCTGTTTTTT.

CDR3 nucleotides: TGCGCCAGCAGCCAAGTACAGACAGGGTACCAGCCCCAGCATTTT. It encodes CASSQVQTGYQPQHF. V usage is TRBV4-1 and J usage is TRBJ1-5; TRBD1 matches at 7 bases. There are 15 residues in the CDR3. Germline V gene sequence: CDR1 MGHRA, CDR2 YSYEKL. V was pared by 1 base and J by 7 bases, with 7 bases of the junction left unmatched.